The T cell receptor (beta chain) under discussion was sequenced for a study of T-cell reconstitution after alpha-beta-depleted transplantation in children. In germline, CDR1 is MNHEY, CDR2 SVGAGI. The V gene lost 6 bases and the J gene lost 0 bases, with 12 bases spanning the gap. There are 15 residues in the CDR3. TCRbeta library preparation incorporated unique molecular identifiers. From the PCR reads, TCRdb called clonotypes with MiXCR, one entry per CDR3 protein. The table lists some 600,000 distinct CDR3 sequences, over 15% of them singletons, with about 1.1% in the top ten. This clonotype was recorded a few times.

The rearrangement uses TRBV6-5 and TRBJ2-1; D unresolved. Sequences were derived from PBMCs from the stem cell graft donor, sampled from the stem cell graft. This receptor was obtained from a human donor who donated a stem cell graft to a child with acute myeloid leukemia. The CDR3 loop is CASSSTFLSYNEQFF. The CDR3 DNA reads TGTGCCAGCAGCTCCACTTTTCTCTCCTACAATGAGCAGTTCTTC.